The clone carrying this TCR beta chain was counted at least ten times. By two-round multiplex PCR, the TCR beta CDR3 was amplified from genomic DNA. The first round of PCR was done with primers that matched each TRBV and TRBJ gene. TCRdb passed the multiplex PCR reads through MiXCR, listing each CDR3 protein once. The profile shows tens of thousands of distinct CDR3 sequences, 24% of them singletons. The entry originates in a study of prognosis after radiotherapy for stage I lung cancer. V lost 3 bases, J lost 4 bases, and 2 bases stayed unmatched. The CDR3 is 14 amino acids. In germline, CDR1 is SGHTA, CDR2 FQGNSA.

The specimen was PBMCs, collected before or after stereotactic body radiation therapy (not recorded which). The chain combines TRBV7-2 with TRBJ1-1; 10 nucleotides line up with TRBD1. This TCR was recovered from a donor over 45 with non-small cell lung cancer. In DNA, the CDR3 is TGTGCCAGCAGCTTGACAGGGGGCTTCACTGAAGCTTTCTTT. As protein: CASSLTGGFTEAFF.